This is a list of T cell receptor beta chains from one sample in a study of a mutant IDH1 vaccine in newly diagnosed glioma. Their antigens remain unidentified. Repertoires were generated with immunoSEQ multiplex PCR, while TCRdb's copy carries only in-frame clones and drops some. The sample lists approximately 80,000 clones, roughly 90% occurring once. Material: PBMCs, obtained from a glioma patient whose treatment included an IDH1 peptide vaccine. These receptors originate from a woman in her 50s with glioma. The CDR3 runs from the conserved cysteine through the conserved F or W. D genes are given only for firm matches. Clone size, where shown, is once, few, many, or a class for clones that have expanded.

>TRBV27|.|.|TRBJ2-4
CASSSYRAKNIQYF
TGTGCCAGCAGTTCCTATAGAGCCAAAAACATTCAGTACTTC
>TRBV7-3|.|.|TRBJ2-2
CASSTFTGELFF
TGTGCCAGCAGCACCTTCACCGGGGAGCTGTTTTTT
>TRBV6-6|few|.|TRBJ1-5
CASSHVRRGDQPQHF
TGTGCCAGCAGCCACGTTCGCCGGGGTGATCAGCCCCAGCATTTT
>TRBV2|.|.|TRBJ1-6
CASSVTENSPLHF
TGTGCCAGCAGTGTCACAGAGAATTCACCCCTCCACTTT
>TRBV12-5|.|.|TRBJ2-5
CASGSGESYQETQYF
TGTGCTAGTGGTTCAGGGGAGTCTTACCAAGAGACCCAGTACTTC
>TRBV10-3|.|.|TRBJ2-1
CAISESTATHEQFF
TGTGCCATCAGTGAGTCCACAGCGACCCACGAGCAGTTCTTC
>TRBV7-9|few|.|TRBJ1-5
CASSRGGSPQPQHF
TGTGCCAGCAGCCGGGGAGGGAGCCCTCAGCCCCAGCATTTT
>TRBV10-3|few|.|TRBJ2-7
CAISLQGYEQYF
TGTGCCATCAGTTTACAGGGATACGAGCAGTACTTC
>TRBV27|.|.|TRBJ1-1
CASSFVGVTTEAFF
TGTGCCAGCAGTTTCGTGGGTGTGACAACTGAAGCTTTCTTT
>TRBV27|.|TRBD2|TRBJ2-7
CASSPLAASYEQYF
TGTGCCAGCAGTCCTCTAGCGGCCTCCTACGAGCAGTACTTC
>TRBV21-1|.|.|TRBJ2-2
CASSKMEGEGTGELFF
TGTGCCAGCAGCAAAATGGAGGGGGAGGGCACCGGGGAGCTGTTTTTT
>TRBV10-3|.|.|TRBJ2-7
CAISEYTPPGGEQYF
TGTGCCATCAGTGAGTATACCCCCCCAGGTGGCGAGCAGTACTTC
>TRBV20-1|.|.|TRBJ2-5
CSAWGAETQYF
TGCAGTGCCTGGGGGGCAGAGACCCAGTACTTC
>TRBV5-1|.|.|TRBJ2-3
CASSFGRAPTDTQYF
TGCGCCAGCAGCTTTGGCAGGGCCCCGACAGATACGCAGTATTTT
>TRBV28|.|.|TRBJ2-2
CASSPPGRTTGELFF
TGTGCCAGCAGTCCGCCGGGGAGAACTACCGGGGAGCTGTTTTTT
>TRBV9|.|.|TRBJ2-2
CASRANTGELFF
TGTGCCAGCAGGGCGAACACCGGGGAGCTGTTTTTT
>TRBV18|.|.|TRBJ2-1
CASSPRSGGTNEQFF
TGTGCCAGCTCACCACGGTCCGGGGGCACAAATGAGCAGTTCTTC
>TRBV7-8|.|TRBD2|TRBJ2-2
CASSPPSGRYTGELFF
TGTGCCAGCAGCCCACCTAGCGGGAGGTACACCGGGGAGCTGTTTTTT
>TRBV4-2|.|.|TRBJ2-5
CASSQEIGPTKQETQYF
TGTGCCAGCAGCCAAGAGATTGGACCCACAAAGCAAGAGACCCAGTACTTC
>TRBV7-9|.|.|TRBJ2-1
CASSHGLAGEQFF
TGTGCCAGCAGTCACGGACTCGCCGGGGAGCAGTTCTTC
>TRBV11-3|.|.|TRBJ2-5
CASSLGASSVQETQYF
TGTGCCAGCAGCTTAGGGGCCAGTAGCGTGCAAGAGACCCAGTACTTC
>TRBV11-1|.|.|TRBJ2-5
CASSRDRGETQYF
TGTGCCAGCAGCCGGGACCGAGGGGAGACCCAGTACTTC
>TRBV5-6|.|.|TRBJ1-3
CASSYTTGTSGNTIYF
TGTGCCAGCAGTTATACAACAGGGACTTCTGGAAACACCATATATTTT
>TRBV18|.|TRBD2|TRBJ2-1
CASSPPLAGWYEQFF
TGTGCCAGCTCACCACCCCTAGCGGGGTGGTATGAGCAGTTCTTC
>TRBV27|.|.|TRBJ1-2
CASSIVGASGYTF
TGTGCCAGCAGTATTGTGGGGGCGAGTGGCTACACCTTC
>TRBV28|.|.|TRBJ1-5
CASKQGLNQPQHF
TGTGCCAGTAAACAGGGCCTTAATCAGCCCCAGCATTTT
>TRBV5-4|.|TRBD1|TRBJ1-5
CASSLGQGQPQHF
TGTGCCAGCAGCTTGGGACAGGGTCAGCCCCAGCATTTT
>TRBV5-4|.|.|TRBJ2-1
CASSTPNGGHNEQFF
TGTGCCAGCAGCACCCCAAACGGGGGACACAATGAGCAGTTCTTC
>TRBV27|.|TRBD1|TRBJ2-7
CASSSRDRTYEQYF
TGTGCCAGCAGTTCCCGGGACAGGACCTACGAGCAGTACTTC
>TRBV5-1|.|.|TRBJ2-1
CASSGGGWAINEQFF
TGCGCCAGCAGCGGAGGGGGATGGGCAATCAATGAGCAGTTCTTC
>TRBV2|.|TRBD1|TRBJ1-1
CASSEERGRAEAFF
TGTGCCAGCAGTGAAGAGAGGGGGCGAGCTGAAGCTTTCTTT
>TRBV7-8|.|TRBD2|TRBJ2-3
CASSFPGLVSYSTDTQYF
TGTGCCAGCAGCTTCCCGGGACTAGTATCCTACAGCACAGATACGCAGTATTTT
>TRBV5-1|.|.|TRBJ2-3
CASSLAVGTDTQYF
TGCGCCAGCAGCTTGGCCGTGGGCACAGATACGCAGTATTTT
>TRBV29-1|.|.|TRBJ2-5
CSDLGPDWETQYF
TGCAGCGACCTGGGACCGGACTGGGAGACCCAGTACTTC
>TRBV19|once|TRBD1|TRBJ2-1
CATRQGIYNEQFF
TGTGCCACCAGACAGGGAATCTACAATGAGCAGTTCTTC
>TRBV6-5|.|TRBD1|TRBJ2-7
CACRGQGALYF
TGTGCCTGCAGGGGACAGGGGGCGCTGTACTTC
>TRBV9|.|.|TRBJ2-4
CASSVGGGAKNIQYF
TGTGCCAGCAGCGTGGGGGGAGGAGCCAAAAACATTCAGTACTTC
>TRBV7-3|few|TRBD2|TRBJ2-5
CASSLYGGETQYF
TGTGCCAGCAGCTTATACGGGGGGGAGACCCAGTACTTC
>TRBV29-1|.|TRBD1|TRBJ1-6
CSVKGTGDSPLHF
TGCAGCGTGAAGGGAACAGGGGATTCACCCCTCCACTTT
>TRBV28|.|.|TRBJ2-1
CASSLQRREQFF
TGTGCCAGCAGTTTACAGCGACGCGAGCAGTTCTTC
>TRBV5-1|few|TRBD1|TRBJ1-1
CASSSGTGGRLNTEAFF
TGCGCCAGCAGCTCCGGGACAGGGGGGCGATTGAACACTGAAGCTTTCTTT
>TRBV11-2|.|TRBD1|TRBJ2-7
CASSLEGSGTGWDEQYF
TGTGCCAGCAGCTTAGAGGGATCCGGGACAGGGTGGGACGAGCAGTACTTC
>TRBV27|once|TRBD1|TRBJ1-5
CASSLRQGGNQPQHF
TGTGCCAGCAGTTTACGACAGGGGGGCAATCAGCCCCAGCATTTT
>TRBV5-1|.|.|TRBJ1-6
CASSLEGSGSYNSPLHF
TGCGCCAGCAGCTTGGAGGGGTCAGGCTCCTATAATTCACCCCTCCACTTT
>TRBV12-5|.|TRBD1|TRBJ1-1
CASGIDRGRTEAFF
TGTGCTAGTGGTATAGACAGGGGGAGGACTGAAGCTTTCTTT
>TRBV30|.|.|TRBJ2-3
CACSVQVTDTQYF
TGTGCCTGTTCTGTCCAGGTGACAGATACGCAGTATTTT
>TRBV19|.|.|TRBJ1-5
CASSIGMRADNQPQHF
TGTGCCAGTAGTATCGGTATGAGAGCGGACAATCAGCCCCAGCATTTT
>TRBV7-2|.|TRBD2|TRBJ2-7
CASSSGGGPNEQYF
TGTGCCAGCAGCTCCGGGGGGGGACCAAACGAGCAGTACTTC
>TRBV5-1|few|.|TRBJ1-1
CASTPSWDTEAFF
TGCGCCAGCACGCCGAGTTGGGACACTGAAGCTTTCTTT
>TRBV20-1|.|.|TRBJ2-1
CSAPGWREFF
TGCAGTGCCCCGGGGTGGCGGGAGTTCTTC
>TRBV7-8|.|TRBD1|TRBJ1-5
CASSLAWAGGVQEPQHF
TGTGCCAGCAGCTTAGCGTGGGCAGGGGGTGTGCAGGAGCCCCAGCATTTT
>TRBV2|.|TRBD1|TRBJ1-5
CASRETGVQPQHF
TGTGCCAGCAGGGAGACAGGGGTTCAGCCCCAGCATTTT
>TRBV7-9|.|.|TRBJ2-5
CASSLVAGSQETQYF
TGTGCCAGCAGCTTAGTGGCAGGCTCCCAAGAGACCCAGTACTTC
>TRBV7-9|.|.|TRBJ2-7
CASSTPTRVDEQYF
TGTGCCAGCAGCACGCCCACCAGGGTAGACGAGCAGTACTTC
>TRBV9|.|TRBD2|TRBJ2-3
CASSQVSSGNTDTQYF
TGTGCCAGCAGCCAAGTGAGTAGCGGGAACACAGATACGCAGTATTTT
>TRBV4-1|.|TRBD2|TRBJ2-2
CASSRLAENTGELFF
TGCGCCAGCAGCCGACTAGCGGAAAACACCGGGGAGCTGTTTTTT
>TRBV27|.|.|TRBJ2-3
CASRIQGDTQYF
TGTGCCAGCAGAATCCAGGGAGATACGCAGTATTTT